This TCR beta chain is drawn from a study of type 1 and type 2 diabetes patients. Genomic DNA was the PCR template. Multiplex PCR with 30 forward and 13 reverse primers amplified the TCR beta CDR3. TCRdb passed the multiplex PCR reads through MiXCR, listing each CDR3 protein once. The table has more than 250,000 distinct CDR3 sequences, approximately 50% seen once; the top ten hold roughly 13%. Germline V gene data show CDR1 as KGHDR and CDR2 as SFDVKD. The length of the CDR3 is 21 residues. Trimming took 6 bases from V and 6 from J; bases not matched to a gene: 28. All diabetic donors were classified as either type 1 or type 2 diabetes. This clonotype came up a few times.

The source material was peripheral blood mononuclear cells (PBMCs). J is TRBJ2-3 and V is TRBV24-1; 8 nucleotides line up with TRBD1. The receptor comes from a man aged 18 to 29 with type 2 diabetes. This chain's CDR3 is CATSRTPGQVALGGPADTQYF. The DNA for the CDR3 is TGTGCCACCAGTAGAACACCGGGACAGGTAGCCTTGGGAGGCCCCGCGGATACGCAGTATTTT.